This T cell receptor beta chain was sequenced during a study of CD8+ T cells in alopecia areata. For the study at large: Each day, treated patients took oral tofacitinib twice, at 5 to 10 mg per dose.

cDNA prepared by RNA extraction and subsequent reverse transcription served as the template for sequencing. The protocol was immunoSEQ multiplex PCR, while the TCRdb copy is restricted to in-frame clones and leaves out a portion. The repertoire holds 150,000 to 250,000 clones, with more than 55% as singletons. As to this clone: No antigen is known for it.

This CDR3 region has 14 residues. V was pared by 10 bases and J by 2 bases, with 17 bases between. Looked up from germline, CDR1 is MGHRA and CDR2 is YSYEKL. Treatment given: oral pan-JAK inhibitor, 5-10 mg twice daily. Individuals with alopecia areata gave both lesional scalp punch biopsies and peripheral blood for collection. Whole-study results and caveats: Expanded CD8+ clones among the top 100, as well as scalp clonality, were significantly decreased by tofacitinib. Clonality in lesional scalp, especially alopecia totalis/universalis, exceeded that of normal scalp.

This specimen was CD4+ T cells sorted from blood, taken at week 4, from a patient treated with tofacitinib. The chain uses TRBV4-1 and TRBJ1-1; D call uncertain. This receptor was taken from a human donor with alopecia areata. The CDR3 region is CATSRAPANTEAFF. DNA of the CDR3: TGCGCCACCTCCCGGGCCCCAGCAAACACTGAAGCTTTCTTT.